This paragraph reports one T cell receptor beta chain. What it binds is not known. CDR1 is SGHTA, CDR2 FQGNSA, per germline. The CDR3 totals 15 residues. V lost 6 bases to trimming and J lost 3 bases, with 18 bases between them. Data came from immunoSEQ multiplex PCR; TCRdb stores just in-frame clones and leaves some out. This table holds 130,000 to 150,000 clones, about 93% found once. This record belongs to a study of T cell responses to AZD1222 COVID-19 vaccine. Study-level results: Baseline antibody screening turned up just a handful of seropositive AZD1222 recipients. The span of vaccine-associated CD4 TCRs extended across spike, with dominance at 160-218 and 743-854. Donor demographics were predominantly white British with a female majority; clonal diversity may be underestimated.

This specimen consisted of peripheral blood, obtained on day 0 of AZD1222 vaccination. This TCR was recovered from an adult in good health. The rearrangement uses TRBV7-2 and TRBJ2-7, with D unresolved. The CDR3, as DNA: TGTGCCAGCAGTTCGTCCCAGGTTTCGCACTACGAGCAGTACTTC. As protein: CASSSSQVSHYEQYF. Filled out from reference TRBV7-2 and TRBJ2-7, the complete variable domain reads GAGVSQSPSNKVTEKGKDVELRCDPISGHTALYWYRQSLGQGLEFLIYFQGNSAPDKSGLPSDRFSAERTGGSVSTLTIQRTQQEDSAVYLCASSSSQVSHYEQYFGPGTRLTVT.